Below are 22 T cell receptor beta chains sequenced from a single sample in a study of CD8 T cells in Susac syndrome. RNA amounts of roughly 0.5 to 1 ug underwent reverse transcription with random hexamers. MiXCR, run by TCRdb on the immunoSEQ multiplex PCR reads, gives a single entry per CDR3 protein. The sample records 70,000 or so distinct CDR3 sequences, about 95% being singletons. Source material: CD8+ T cells from PBMCs. Receptors were obtained from a human donor with multiple sclerosis.

The chain uses TRBV19 and TRBJ2-7; D is undetermined. The CDR3 is 13 residues long. V lost 6 bases and J lost 0, with 9 bases in between. Germline assignment: CDR1 LNHDA and CDR2 SQIVND (reference sequence). The CDR3 coding sequence is TGTGCCAGTAGGAAAACGGACTCCTACGAGCAGTACTTC. The encoded protein is CASRKTDSYEQYF.

V gene TRBV5-4 combines with J gene TRBJ2-3; 9 bases map to TRBD2. With 0 bases clipped from V and 6 bases from J, the junction kept 8 bases outside the gene matches. CDR3 length: 16 residues. The germline gives CDR1 SGHNT, CDR2 YYREEE (reference sequence). CDR3 coding DNA: TGTGCCAGCAGCTTGGAGGTTAGCGGGAGAGGGGATACGCAGTATTTT. It is translated as CASSLEVSGRGDTQYF. Drawing the rest from reference TRBV5-4 and TRBJ2-3, the complete variable domain is ETGVTQSPTHLIKTRGQQVTLRCSSQSGHNTVSWYQQALGQGPQFIFQYYREEENGRGNFPPRFSGLQFPNYSSELNVNALELDDSALYLCASSLEVSGRGDTQYFGPGTRLTVL.

The chain links TRBV30 to TRBJ2-1; the D gene is possibly TRBD2 (5 bases). The CDR3 loop spans 15 amino acids. The V gene lost 6 bases and the J gene lost 0 bases, with 15 bases spanning the gap. Germline CDR1 and CDR2: GTSNPN and SVGIG (reference sequence). The CDR3 DNA sequence: TGTGCCTGCAGGACGGAGGACGCCTCCTACAATGAGCAGTTCTTC. Protein product: CACRTEDASYNEQFF.

CDR3 in DNA: TGCGCCAGCAGCTTGGGACTATATGACAATGAGCAGTTCTTC. Its protein is CASSLGLYDNEQFF. V is TRBV5-1 and J is TRBJ2-1; D perhaps matches TRBD2 (5 bases). Germline assignment: CDR1 SGHRS and CDR2 YFSETQ. The CDR3 has 14 amino acids. Trimming cost V 0 bases and J 5 bases, with 9 bases left between them.

This chain connects TRBV4-1 to TRBJ1-1; 9 bases map to TRBD1. Unmatched junction bases numbered 12, after V lost 4 bases and J lost 3 bases. Germline-derived CDR1 and CDR2 are MGHRA and YSYEKL. There are 17 residues in the CDR3. CDR3 DNA: TGCGCCAGCAGCCCCCGACAGGGGGGGTTTGCGGACACTGAAGCTTTCTTT. Its protein product is CASSPRQGGFADTEAFF.

The rearrangement links TRBV30 to TRBJ1-3; D is possibly TRBD1 (5 bases). CDR3 length: 15 amino acids. Trimming took off 3 bases at V and 0 bases at J, with 12 bases between the two ends. Germline CDR1 and CDR2: GTSNPN and SVGIG (reference sequence). The CDR3 protein is CAWSLGADSGNTIYF. The CDR3 DNA reads TGTGCCTGGAGCTTAGGGGCTGACTCTGGAAACACCATATATTTT.

V and J are TRBV29-1 and TRBJ1-1; the D gene is possibly TRBD1 (6 bases). CDR3 size: 12 residues. CDR1 and CDR2 from the germline V gene are SQVTM and ANQGSEA. Trimming removed 4 bases from V and 2 bases from J, with 8 bases in between. CDR3 sequence reads: CSVVGGNTEAFF. CDR3 sequence (DNA): TGCAGCGTTGTAGGGGGAAACACTGAAGCTTTCTTT.

The chain links TRBV13 to TRBJ1-1; unclear D gene. CDR3 length equals 12 residues. Germline values: CDR1 PRHDT, CDR2 FYEKMQ (reference sequence). V lost 7 bases, J lost 3 bases, and 9 bases lay in between. Here the CDR3 DNA reads TGTGCCAGCACGCGGGGTTACACTGAAGCTTTCTTT. This gives the protein CASTRGYTEAFF.

The chain carries TRBV12-3 or TRBV12-4 and TRBJ1-1, with TRBD1 matching over 11 bases. The CDR3 has 15 amino acids. V lost 7 bases and J lost 2; bases outside the gene matches: 6. Here the CDR3 DNA reads TGTGCCAGCAAGGAGGACAGGGGGCCAAACACTGAAGCTTTCTTT. Translated: CASKEDRGPNTEAFF.

This clonotype was found once. The genes are TRBV3-1 and TRBJ2-1, with 15 bases aligning to TRBD2. The length of the CDR3 is 16 residues. Trimming at V came to 4 bases and at J to 8 bases, leaving 6 bases not matched to a gene. Germline V lookup: CDR1 LGHDT, CDR2 YNNKEL (reference sequence). CDR3 residues: CASSPGLAGGPDEQFF. In nucleotides, the CDR3 is TGTGCCAGCAGCCCCGGACTAGCGGGGGGGCCAGATGAGCAGTTCTTC.

The rearrangement uses TRBV29-1 and TRBJ1-1; TRBD1 is a possible D gene (6 bases). V lost 0 bases to trimming and J lost 1 base, with 12 bases between them. The CDR3 is 15 amino acids. Germline V gives CDR1 SQVTM, CDR2 ANQGSEA. The CDR3 sequence: CSVEDGGQPNTEAFF. CDR3 coding DNA: TGCAGCGTTGAAGATGGCGGACAGCCGAACACTGAAGCTTTCTTT.

The chain has TRBV29-1 and TRBJ2-7; 8 nucleotides line up with TRBD2. Germline V gives CDR1 SQVTM, CDR2 ANQGSEA. With V trimmed by 1 base and J by 5 bases, 10 bases remained unmatched. The CDR3 is made up of 15 amino acids. CDR3 coding DNA: TGCAGCGTTGAAGGCCGGTCGGGAGGGCTCGACGAGCAGTACTTC. Protein sequence: CSVEGRSGGLDEQYF.

V gene TRBV6-2 or TRBV6-3 combines with J gene TRBJ2-7, with 13 bases aligning to TRBD2. Germline values: CDR1 MNHEY, CDR2 SVGEGT. CDR3 length equals 16 residues. Germline trimming cut 6 bases from V and 4 bases from J; bases unmatched to any gene: 9. For the CDR3, the DNA is TGTGCCAGCAGCGCAGAGACTAGCGGGAGGTCGTACGAGCAGTACTTC. Its translation is CASSAETSGRSYEQYF.

The CDR3 spells CSVESAATYGYTF. The DNA of the CDR3 is TGCAGCGTTGAGTCGGCAGCCACATATGGCTACACCTTC. The chain joins TRBV29-1 to TRBJ1-2; no clear D. CDR1 SQVTM and CDR2 ANQGSEA come from the germline V gene. The length of the CDR3 is 13 residues. V was clipped by 3 bases and J by 5 bases, with 13 bases between them.

J is TRBJ1-1 and V is TRBV5-6; TRBD1 agrees at 8 bases. The CDR3 spans 14 residues. The V segment lost 5 bases and the J segment 2 bases; nucleotides outside the gene matches: 5. CDR1 is SGHDT and CDR2 is YYEEEE in the germline V gene. The CDR3 is CASRWGQANTEAFF. The DNA for the CDR3 is TGTGCCAGCAGGTGGGGACAGGCCAACACTGAAGCTTTCTTT.

The rearrangement links TRBV4-3 to TRBJ1-5; 10 bases agree with TRBD1. J gave up 8 bases and V 3 bases, and 1 base lay outside the gene matches. From germline, CDR1 is LGHNA and CDR2 YSLEER. This CDR3 is 13 amino acids long. The CDR3 DNA reads as TGCGCCAGCAGCCAGGGACAGGGGAAGCCCCAGCATTTT. It yields the protein CASSQGQGKPQHF.

The chain joins TRBV7-6 to TRBJ1-2, with 7 nucleotides matching TRBD1. V dropped 5 bases and J dropped 4; count of bases not matched to a gene: 10. In germline, CDR1 is SGHVS, CDR2 FNYEAQ. The CDR3 loop spans 15 amino acids. The CDR3 bases are TGTGCCAGCAGCCCAGACCCGACAGGGAGCTATGGCTACACCTTC. Residues: CASSPDPTGSYGYTF.

The chain is built from TRBV7-9 and TRBJ2-7; D uncertain. This CDR3 comprises 13 residues. Germline CDR1 is SEHNR and CDR2 is FQNEAQ (reference sequence). Trimming removed 3 bases from V and 2 bases from J, with 8 bases in between. CDR3 protein: CASSFRRPYEQYF. CDR3 bases: TGTGCCAGCAGCTTCCGACGGCCCTACGAGCAGTACTTC.

The chain is built from TRBV19 and TRBJ1-1, with D maybe TRBD1 (5 bases). The CDR3 spans 14 residues. Trimming pared 3 bases from V and 5 bases from J, leaving 13 bases between. Germline values: CDR1 LNHDA, CDR2 SQIVND (reference sequence). CDR3 DNA sequence: TGTGCCAGTAGTATGGGGGAAGGGAGAACTGAAGCTTTCTTT. Amino acid sequence: CASSMGEGRTEAFF.

The V and J genes are TRBV9 and TRBJ2-1; TRBD1 aligns across 7 bases. Germline values: CDR1 SGDLS, CDR2 YYNGEE. V trimming: 4 bases; J trimming: 4 bases; junction bases outside the gene matches: 8. This CDR3 is built from 15 residues. CDR3 loop: CASSPKVQGYNEQFF. DNA for the CDR3: TGTGCCAGCAGCCCAAAAGTACAGGGGTACAATGAGCAGTTCTTC. Supplemented by reference TRBV9 and TRBJ2-1, the full variable domain reads DSGVTQTPKHLITATGQRVTLRCSPRSGDLSVYWYQQSLDQGLQFLIQYYNGEERAKGNILERFSAQQFPDLHSELNLSSLELGDSALYFCASSPKVQGYNEQFFGPGTRLTVL.

The chain employs TRBV7-9 and TRBJ2-5; the match to TRBD1 covers 8 bases. The CDR3 contains 14 residues. V lost 0 bases and J lost 5; bases outside the gene matches: 2. Germline lookup yields CDR1 SEHNR and CDR2 FQNEAQ (reference sequence). The CDR3, as DNA: TGTGCCAGCAGCTTAGCCAGGGGGCGGGAGACCCAGTACTTC. Translated, it gives CASSLARGRETQYF. The full variable domain, in which reference TRBV7-9 and TRBJ2-5 provide the parts outside the CDR3, is DTGVSQNPRHKITKRGQNVTFRCDPISEHNRLYWYRQTLGQGPEFLTYFQNEAQLEKSRLLSDRFSAERPKGSFSTLEIQRTEQGDSAMYLCASSLARGRETQYFGPGTRLLVL.

The chain employs TRBV29-1 and TRBJ1-1; no clear D. V gave up 5 bases and J gave up 7 bases, with 14 bases separating them. The germline V gene has CDR1 SQVTM and CDR2 ANQGSEA. The CDR3 is 12 residues long. The CDR3 here is CSVLLRLNEAFF. Written as DNA, the CDR3 is TGCAGCGTTCTTCTTCGCCTTAATGAAGCTTTCTTT. Combining the CDR3 with reference TRBV29-1 and TRBJ1-1 gives the whole variable domain SAVISQKPSRDICQRGTSLTIQCQVDSQVTMMFWYRQQPGQSLTLIATANQGSEATYESGFVIDKFPISRPNLTFSTLTVSNMSPEDSSIYLCSVLLRLNEAFFGQGTRLTVV.